The clone carrying this TCR beta chain showed up many times. Investigators prepared the TCR beta libraries by applying iRepertoire HTBI primers and Arm-PCR of CDR3 regions. TCRdb called the multiplex PCR reads again in MiXCR, with one record for every CDR3 protein. Here the sample spans 300,000 to 500,000 distinct CDR3 sequences, 20% to 25% being singletons. As for time point: persistent/refractory GD, antithyroid drugs over 5 years with positive TRAb. The authors made the TCR library using RNA they extracted from PBMCs. The sample is drawn from a study of regulatory T cells in long-lasting Graves disease. From germline, CDR1 is SNHLY and CDR2 FYNNEI. The CDR3 contains 14 residues. V lost 6 bases to trimming and J lost 0 bases, with 11 bases between them.

The sequence came from a female donor with Graves disease. Sequenced material: peripheral blood mononuclear cells (PBMCs), taken when the disease was refractory, from a patient treated with antithyroid drugs. The chain joins TRBV2 to TRBJ1-1, with D uncertain. Here the CDR3 reads CASSPNTMNTEAFF. DNA of the CDR3: TGTGCCAGCAGCCCAAACACGATGAACACTGAAGCTTTCTTT.